Following are 27 T cell receptor beta chains from one sample sequenced in a study of molecular identifiers for immune sequencing clone quantification (dated by TCRdb to the late 2010s). The receptor library was made with PCR. TCRdb names Illumina HiSeq 4000 as the instrument used. The raw public data were reprocessed by TCRdb itself: fastp quality trimming at Q25, MiXCR clonotype calling, in-frame beta chains only. Each entry is one CDR3 protein sequence, shown with its most common DNA and genes. The sample table contains 20,000 to 30,000 distinct CDR3 sequences; only one count was recorded for about a sixth of them. Around 1% of the sample goes to the ten largest clones. Sequenced input: naive CD8+ T cells from blood, with Jurkat cell RNA spiked in. The sample's cell subset or site label, in plain terms: FACS-sorted CD8+CD4-CCR7+CD45RA+ naive T cells. Receptors were obtained from a human donor in good health. Some libraries in this study had Jurkat cell RNA spiked in.

This clonotype was detected ten times or more. V and J are TRBV27 and TRBJ2-7; 10 nucleotides match TRBD2. J was trimmed by 5 bases and V by 2 bases; bases with no gene match: 0. CDR3 length: 13 residues. Germline CDR1 and CDR2: MNHEY and SMNVEV (reference sequence). This chain's CDR3 is CASSLTSGNEQYF. CDR3 DNA: TGTGCCAGCAGTTTAACTAGCGGGAACGAGCAGTACTTC.

Concerning this clonotype: At one boundary the junction diverges from the germline segment, which might be a read error. V usage is TRBV12-3 or TRBV12-4 and J usage is TRBJ1-4; D is undetermined. The CDR3 length is 16 residues. CDR3 in amino acids: CASSLALVDPNERLFF. DNA of the CDR3: TGTGCCAGCAGTTTAGCGCTAGTTGATCCTAATGAAAGACTGTTTTTT.

This clonotype was observed many times. The J gene is TRBJ2-5, the V gene TRBV3-1, with a tentative D call TRBD1 (6 bases). Trimming left V 0 bases short and J 1 base short, with 12 bases between. CDR1 is LGHDT and CDR2 is YNNKEL in the germline V gene (reference sequence). The CDR3 contains 16 residues. The CDR3 nucleotides read TGTGCCAGCAGCCAAGATATAACAGGGCGCCAAGAGACCCAGTACTTC. Translated, it gives CASSQDITGRQETQYF.

This clonotype was recorded many times. The chain joins TRBV11-2 to TRBJ2-7; weak D call: TRBD2 (5 bases). V lost 1 base and J 2 bases, leaving 9 bases between the germline ends. CDR3 size: 14 residues. Germline values: CDR1 SGHAT, CDR2 FQNNGV. DNA for the CDR3: TGTGCCAGCAGCTTAGGCGGAGGCCCCTACGAGCAGTACTTC. Protein: CASSLGGGPYEQYF.

This clonotype was seen many times. V is TRBV6-5 and J is TRBJ2-7; no reliable D call. Trimming stripped 5 bases from V and 0 bases from J, with 14 bases between. Per germline, CDR1 MNHEY and CDR2 SVGAGI. The CDR3 sequence is 15 residues long. The CDR3 DNA reads TGTGCCAGCAGTCCCAGCTATCCCAACTCCTACGAGCAGTACTTC. The encoded protein is CASSPSYPNSYEQYF.

This clonotype has at least ten counts. CDR3 bases: TGTGCCACCAGCGGTGTCGGCTCCTACGAGCAGTACTTC. Translation: CATSGVGSYEQYF. The rearrangement joins TRBV24-1 to TRBJ2-7; D is ambiguous. This CDR3 is 13 amino acids long. Deletions cut 7 bases from V and 0 bases from J, with 9 bases between. Germline V gene lookup returns CDR1 KGHDR and CDR2 SFDVKD.

Ten or more counts support this clonotype. The rearrangement joins TRBV7-2 to TRBJ2-7; no clear D. Germline CDR1 reads SGHTA; CDR2 reads FQGNSA. The V end lost 1 base, the J end lost 4 bases, and 5 bases lay between the germline ends. This CDR3 has 12 amino acids. The CDR3 protein is CASSLVDYEQYF. The DNA of the CDR3 is TGTGCCAGCAGCTTAGTAGATTACGAGCAGTACTTC.

This clonotype was counted at least ten times. This chain links TRBV29-1 with TRBJ2-6; D call uncertain. The CDR3 loop spans 14 amino acids. From germline, CDR1 is SQVTM and CDR2 ANQGSEA. Trimming took 1 base from V and 0 from J, leaving 4 bases between them. DNA of the CDR3: TGCAGCGTTGAAGGCGACTCTGGGGCCAACGTCCTGACTTTC. This codes for CSVEGDSGANVLTF.

On this clonotype itself: Possible read error: a much larger clone is one base away. The gene calls are TRBV12-3 or TRBV12-4 and TRBJ1-5; D might be TRBD1 (5 bases). Trimming removed 11 bases at V and 4 bases at J, with 15 bases between. This CDR3 contains 13 residues. CDR3 in DNA: TGTGCCGGCACAAGGGACGGAAATCAGCCCCAGCATTTT. It yields the protein CAGTRDGNQPQHF.

About this clonotype itself: It may be a read error: a sequence one base away is much more abundant. J is TRBJ2-1 and V is TRBV12-3 or TRBV12-4; D ambiguous. Trimming removed 5 bases from V and 8 bases from J, with 7 bases in between. The CDR3 consists of 11 residues. CDR3 coding DNA: TGTGCCAGCAGTCCTAGAGATGAGCAGTTCTTC. It is translated as CASSPRDEQFF.

This clonotype appeared many times. This chain uses TRBV29-1 with TRBJ1-1; 7 bases line up with TRBD1. Unmatched junction bases numbered 4, after V lost 3 bases and J lost 0 bases. Germline V gene data show CDR1 as SQVTM and CDR2 as ANQGSEA. This CDR3 has 14 residues. Written as DNA, the CDR3 is TGCAGCGTTGACGAGGGGGCCATGAACACTGAAGCTTTCTTT. Protein: CSVDEGAMNTEAFF.

This clonotype was observed at least ten times. This chain's CDR3 is CASSQEDNQPQHF. The CDR3 DNA is TGCGCCAGCAGCCAAGAAGATAATCAGCCCCAGCATTTT. The chain links TRBV4-3 to TRBJ1-5; no reliable D call. The V gene lost 0 bases and the J gene lost 4 bases, with 4 bases spanning the gap. CDR1 and CDR2 (germline): LGHNA, YSLEER. The CDR3 is made up of 13 amino acids.

This clonotype was seen ten or more times. The chain carries TRBV14 and TRBJ2-7, with TRBD1 matching 8 bases. The CDR3 consists of 13 residues. The germline gives CDR1 SGHDN, CDR2 FVKESK. With 4 bases clipped from V and 5 bases from J, the junction kept 4 bases outside the gene matches. The CDR3 bases are TGTGCCAGCAGCCCGGACAGGGTTGACGAGCAGTACTTC. Translation gives CASSPDRVDEQYF. The full variable domain, rest sourced from reference TRBV14 and TRBJ2-7, is EAGVTQFPSHSVIEKGQTVTLRCDPISGHDNLYWYRRVMGKEIKFLLHFVKESKQDESGMPNNRFLAERTGGTYSTLKVQPAELEDSGVYFCASSPDRVDEQYFGPGTRLTVT.

In this sample, this clonotype turned up a few times. The CDR3 DNA follows: TGCGCCAGCAGTGTCCTAGCGGGGAGTGGTGAGCAGTTCTTC. Translated, it gives CASSVLAGSGEQFF. This sequence joins TRBV10-2 and TRBJ2-1; TRBD2 agrees at 9 bases. This CDR3 region has 14 residues. Looked up from germline, CDR1 is WSHSY and CDR2 is SAAADI. J lost 9 bases, V lost 4 bases, and 7 bases had no gene match.

This clonotype was seen repeatedly, ten times or more. The chain joins TRBV27 to TRBJ1-5, with unresolved D. The V end lost 6 bases, the J end lost 4 bases, and 16 bases lay between the germline ends. The CDR3 is made up of 15 amino acids. Germline CDR1 is MNHEY and CDR2 is SMNVEV (reference sequence). CDR3 sequence reads: CASSRTLGLNQPQHF. In nucleotides, the CDR3 is TGTGCCAGCAGCCGGACCCTTGGCTTAAATCAGCCCCAGCATTTT.

This clonotype was picked up many times. V and J are TRBV4-3 and TRBJ2-7; no definite D call. CDR1 is LGHNA and CDR2 is YSLEER in the germline V gene. The CDR3 contains 15 residues. V was pared by 0 bases and J by 3 bases, with 12 bases between. DNA for the CDR3: TGCGCCAGCAGCCAAGATAGAAGCCACCTCTACGAGCAGTACTTC. This encodes CASSQDRSHLYEQYF.

This clonotype is medium-sized. The genes are TRBV29-1 and TRBJ2-6; D is undetermined. CDR3 length: 15 residues. With 4 bases removed from V and 0 bases from J, the gap between germline ends came to 10 bases. CDR1 and CDR2 from the germline V gene are SQVTM and ANQGSEA. CDR3 in DNA: TGCAGCGTTGTCCCGCCTGGCTCTGGGGCCAACGTCCTGACTTTC. This codes for CSVVPPGSGANVLTF.

The table lists this clonotype with many counts. The rearrangement joins TRBV20-1 to TRBJ2-5, with D uncertain. V shed 5 bases and J shed 5 bases, with 15 bases lying between them. Germline V gives CDR1 DFQATT, CDR2 SNEGSKA (reference sequence). The length of the CDR3 is 13 residues. CDR3: CSAPLDSAETQYF. The DNA for the CDR3 is TGCAGTGCTCCCCTCGACTCCGCGGAGACCCAGTACTTC.

This clonotype was counted many times. The genes are TRBV4-2 and TRBJ2-2; 8 positions match TRBD2. The length of the CDR3 is 16 residues. With V trimmed by 0 bases and J by 1 base, 1 base remained unmatched. Germline V CDR1 and CDR2: LGHNA, YNFKEQ. The CDR3 bases are TGTGCCAGCAGCCAAGAAGCGGGGGAGAACACCGGGGAGCTGTTTTTT. It translates to CASSQEAGENTGELFF.

A note on this clonotype: The junction differs from germline at one of its ends, possibly a read error. V gene TRBV28 combines with J gene TRBJ2-7; possibly TRBD2 for D (5 bases). CDR1 is MDHEN and CDR2 is SYDVKM in the germline V gene. The CDR3 loop spans 15 amino acids. The chain's CDR3 is CACSLGRSETCEQYF. CDR3 bases: TGTGCCTGCAGTTTAGGCCGTAGCGAAACCTGCGAGCAGTACTTC.

This clonotype came up many times. The rearrangement uses TRBV19 and TRBJ2-1; unclear D gene. Trimming took off 3 bases at V and 7 bases at J, with 4 bases between the two ends. The germline V gene encodes CDR1 LNHDA and CDR2 SQIVND (reference sequence). This CDR3 is 11 amino acids long. The CDR3 loop is CASSIGNEQFF. In nucleotides, the CDR3 is TGTGCCAGTAGTATCGGGAATGAGCAGTTCTTC.

This clonotype showed up many times. The chain couples TRBV12-5 to TRBJ1-2; D may be TRBD1 (6 bases). This CDR3 region has 15 residues. Deletions cut 2 bases from V and 10 bases from J, with 20 bases between. CDR1 is LGHNT, CDR2 FRNRAP, per germline. DNA for the CDR3: TGTGCTAGTGGTTTGCCCAGGACAGAAGGGACTTACTACACCTTC. Translated, it gives CASGLPRTEGTYYTF.

This clonotype has a count of ten or more. The rearrangement links TRBV20-1 to TRBJ2-7; tentative D call: TRBD1 (8 bases). CDR3 length: 13 residues. V shed 5 bases and J shed 3 bases, with 14 bases lying between them. Germline V gene sequence: CDR1 DFQATT, CDR2 SNEGSKA (reference sequence). The chain's CDR3 is CSAQQGGSYEQYF. Written as DNA, the CDR3 is TGCAGTGCTCAACAGGGGGGGAGCTACGAGCAGTACTTC.

This clonotype is labeled medium-sized (0.01 to 0.1%). Compared with germline, one end of the junction differs, possibly owing to a read error. The chain is built from TRBV29-1 and TRBJ2-3; D may be TRBD2 (6 bases). This CDR3 is built from 8 residues. Per the germline V gene, CDR1 is SQVTM and CDR2 is ANQGSEA. The DNA for the CDR3 is TGCAGCGTCCCGGGGGACCTTTTT. Protein: CSVPGDLF.

The table lists this clonotype with many counts. The CDR3 DNA follows: TGTGCCAGCAGTCCCTGGACTAGCGGAACAGATACGCAGTATTTT. It codes for CASSPWTSGTDTQYF. This chain uses TRBV27 with TRBJ2-3; 10 bases agree with TRBD2. This CDR3 has 15 amino acids. Germline V lookup: CDR1 MNHEY, CDR2 SMNVEV (reference sequence). V trimming: 5 bases; J trimming: 3 bases; junction bases outside the gene matches: 5.

The V gene is TRBV11-2, the J gene TRBJ2-1; 7 bases map to TRBD1. Trimming cost V 1 base and J 6 bases; bases outside gene matches: 3. Germline CDR1 and CDR2: SGHAT and FQNNGV. The CDR3 extends over 14 amino acids. In DNA form, the CDR3 reads TGTGCCAGCAGCTTAGTCCCAGGGGGCAATGAGCAGTTCTTC. This sequence encodes CASSLVPGGNEQFF. Variable domain in full (rest from reference TRBV11-2 and TRBJ2-1): EAGVAQSPRYKIIEKRQSVAFWCNPISGHATLYWYQQILGQGPKLLIQFQNNGVVDDSQLPKDRFSAERLKGVDSTLKIQPAKLEDSAVYLCASSLVPGGNEQFFGPGTRLTVL.

This clonotype was observed many times. The CDR3 region has the DNA TGTGCCAGCAGCCCGGACGGGCCGACCCAAGAGACCCAGTACTTC. It translates to CASSPDGPTQETQYF. V and J are TRBV12-3 or TRBV12-4 and TRBJ2-5, with unresolved D. Deletions cut 6 bases from V and 1 base from J, with 15 bases between. The CDR3 runs to 15 residues.